One and the same sample provided the 8 T cell receptor beta chains below, sequenced in a study of blood T cell repertoires in COVID-19. Assay: immunoSEQ multiplex PCR; the TCRdb copy retains only in-frame clones and omits some. The data hold 250,000 to 300,000 clones, with around 89% observed a single time. The source material was PBMCs or T cells enriched from blood (not recorded which). The receptors derive from a man in his forties who had recovered from COVID-19.

The sample holds one count of this clone. The gene calls are TRBV28 and TRBJ1-5, with 7 bases aligning to TRBD1. The germline gives CDR1 MDHEN, CDR2 SYDVKM. V was clipped by 6 bases and J by 0 bases; unmatched bases: 8. This CDR3 region has 16 residues. CDR3 coding DNA: TGTGCCAGCAGAATTCGGGACAGATTTAGCAATCAGCCCCAGCATTTT. It encodes CASRIRDRFSNQPQHF.

The J gene is TRBJ1-5, the V gene TRBV6-5; no reliable D call. V lost 6 bases to trimming and J lost 4 bases, with 10 bases between them. The CDR3 totals 13 residues. CDR1 is MNHEY and CDR2 is SVGAGI in the germline V gene. The CDR3 loop is CASSRGPNQPQHF. The DNA of the CDR3 is TGTGCCAGCAGCCGCGGGCCTAATCAGCCCCAGCATTTT.

The rearrangement joins TRBV13 to TRBJ1-2, with 9 bases that match TRBD1. Germline CDR1 is PRHDT and CDR2 is FYEKMQ (reference sequence). Trimming took 3 bases from V and 1 from J; bases not matched to a gene: 0. This CDR3 comprises 14 residues. CDR3 nucleotides: TGTGCCAGCAGCTTGGGACAGGGTAACTATGGCTACACCTTC. This codes for CASSLGQGNYGYTF.

The DNA for the CDR3 is TGTGCCAGCAGCGCAACAGGGGGCCGCTACGAGCAGTACTTC. Translation gives CASSATGGRYEQYF. The rearrangement links TRBV9 to TRBJ2-7, with 9 bases aligning to TRBD1. The CDR3 has 14 residues. Trimming at V came to 3 bases and at J to 3 bases, leaving 4 bases not matched to a gene. CDR1 and CDR2 from the germline V gene are SGDLS and YYNGEE.

V usage is TRBV6-5 and J usage is TRBJ2-7; maybe TRBD1 (6 bases). V lost 4 bases to trimming and J lost 4 bases, with 17 bases between them. This CDR3 spans 15 amino acids. The germline V gene encodes CDR1 MNHEY and CDR2 SVGAGI. CDR3: CASSSRVGGIYEQYF. CDR3 bases: TGTGCCAGCAGTTCCCGGGTTGGGGGCATATACGAGCAGTACTTC.

The chain recombines TRBV29-1 with TRBJ2-7; 7 bases align to TRBD1. CDR1 is SQVTM and CDR2 is ANQGSEA in the germline V gene. The CDR3 contains 15 residues. V gave up 6 bases and J gave up 1 base; unmatched junction bases: 12. DNA of the CDR3: TGCAGCGTGTGGGGACCGGGACAGAAGTCCTACGAGCAGTACTTC. Its protein product is CSVWGPGQKSYEQYF.

The gene calls are TRBV29-1 and TRBJ2-1; TRBD2 aligns across 8 bases. Germline assignment: CDR1 SQVTM and CDR2 ANQGSEA. The CDR3 has 12 residues. V lost 5 bases to trimming and J lost 6 bases; unmatched junction nucleotides: 3. For the CDR3, the DNA is TGCAGCGTTCGGGGGGGCCGCAATGAGCAGTTCTTC. Protein: CSVRGGRNEQFF.

V and J are TRBV6-2 or TRBV6-3 and TRBJ2-1, with 8 bases identical to TRBD2. This CDR3 is 16 amino acids long. J lost 5 bases, V lost 6 bases, and 12 bases had no gene match. Germline CDR1 and CDR2: MNHEY and SVGEGT. Written as DNA, the CDR3 is TGTGCCAGCAGCCCTTATGCGGGAGGTACTCACAATGAGCAGTTCTTC. It is translated as CASSPYAGGTHNEQFF.